This T cell receptor (beta chain) comes out of a study of T cell responses to AZD1222 COVID-19 vaccine. Overall study results and limits: Donor demographics were predominantly white British with a female majority; clonal diversity may be underestimated.

Method: immunoSEQ multiplex PCR; TCRdb's copy keeps in-frame clones and lacks some. The sample carries some 200,000 clones, over 85% recorded once. Points on this clone: Its antigen is undetermined.

V was trimmed by 5 bases and J by 5 bases, leaving 21 bases between them. Germline CDR1 and CDR2: KGHSH and LQKENI. The CDR3 is made up of 17 amino acids. Pooling was applied to second doses at about 4 or about 12 weeks. The specimen comprised peripheral blood, sampled 28 days after the second AZD1222 dose. This clonotype originated in an adult who received the AZD1222 COVID-19 vaccine. The chain carries TRBV18 and TRBJ2-2; D not resolved. CDR3 in amino acids: CASSSSRTPRRTGELFF. CDR3 sequence (DNA): TGTGCCAGCTCATCTTCTCGGACCCCTCGACGAACCGGGGAGCTGTTTTTT. Drawing the rest from reference TRBV18 and TRBJ2-2, the complete variable domain is NAGVMQNPRHLVRRRGQEARLRCSPMKGHSHVYWYRQLPEEGLKFMVYLQKENIIDESGMPKERFSAEFPKEGPSILRIQQVVRGDSAAYFCASSSSRTPRRTGELFFGEGSRLTVL.